This TCR beta chain originates from a study of blood T cells in healthy people across ages. Then a second PCR, running roughly 7 to 11 cycles, was carried out with a sample-barcoded 5' primer and a J-beta primer mix. TCRdb processed the 5' RACE reads anew with MiXCR; each CDR3 protein has one entry. Altogether hundreds of thousands of distinct CDR3 sequences are present, approximately 26% being singletons, with the ten largest covering approximately 4%. A few counts support this clonotype. The sample was also linked to a second study, of T cells of mothers and their children. That paper states: Samples came from a few healthy Caucasian mothers and their six children. In cDNA synthesis, all of the extracted RNA was used at roughly 1.5 ug per 15 ul. Related mother-child pairs showed slightly, non-significantly higher overlap than unrelated pairs.

Sequenced: blood. The TCR sequence derives from a boy between 2 and 10 years old in good health.

The CDR3 here is CASSYTGPATNEKLFF. CDR3 in DNA: TGTGCCAGCAGTTACACAGGGCCGGCGACTAATGAAAAACTGTTTTTT. The chain carries TRBV6-6 and TRBJ1-4; D may be TRBD1 (6 bases). The germline V gene encodes CDR1 MNHNY and CDR2 SVGAGI (reference sequence). The CDR3 loop spans 16 amino acids. Trimming cost V 2 bases and J 2 bases, with 12 bases left between them.